There are a few counts of the clone carrying this T cell receptor beta chain. Its antigen is unidentified. The data are from a study of response to subunit inactivated influenza vaccine. TCRdb re-analysed the RT-PCR reads in MiXCR, keeping a single row per CDR3 protein. The sample comprises more than 200,000 distinct CDR3 sequences, 9% to 15% of which are singletons, and approximately 8.3% rests with the top ten. Overall study findings and caveats: After each seasonal influenza vaccination, few new T cells are recruited, the authors suggested.

The CDR3 covers 16 residues. In germline, CDR1 is DFQATT, CDR2 SNEGSKA (reference sequence). The trim removed 3 bases at V and 1 base at J, leaving 7 bases unmatched. Sequences were derived from non-naive T cells sorted from PBMCs, sampled 14 to 15 days before vaccination. The source of this sequence is a man in his forties or fifties who received an inactivated influenza vaccine. The chain links TRBV20-1 to TRBJ2-5; TRBD2 matches 11 bases. CDR3 loop: CSASPTSGGFQETQYF. CDR3 coding DNA: TGCAGTGCTAGTCCCACTAGCGGGGGTTTCCAAGAGACCCAGTACTTC.